This T cell receptor (beta chain) appears in the sequencing data of a study of T cell repertoires in cytomegalovirus infection. About the research overall: CMV infection plus the matching HLA type was flagged by public TCR beta signatures.

Whole-study findings and limits: The response measured ex vivo was dominated by TCR beta clonotypes (HLA-C-restricted and CMV-specific). The cumulative frequency of public TCR beta families identified carriers of CMV plus the relevant HLA.

This clonotype was picked up many times. Its antigen is as yet unknown. TCRdb reprocessed the reads with MiXCR, giving one entry per CDR3 protein. The sample holds 250,000 or so distinct CDR3 sequences, over 15% seen once. CDR1 and CDR2 (germline): SGHVS, FQNEAQ. The ends were cut back, 4 bases at V and 1 base at J, with 17 bases in the middle. This CDR3 contains 16 residues. This clonotype was obtained from a human donor in good health (CMV status not recorded). Some clones in this sample may be carry-over from other donors' samples. The specimen was CD8+ T cells from PBMCs. The chain couples TRBV7-8 to TRBJ2-7; D assignment may be TRBD1 or TRBD2 (7 bases each). The CDR3 reads CASSSGEGQSSYEQYF. The CDR3 DNA reads TGTGCCAGCAGCTCTGGGGAGGGACAGTCGTCCTACGAGCAGTACTTC.